This T cell receptor (beta chain) is drawn from a study of sequential checkpoint blockade in melanoma. Across the whole study: Both treatment sequences were followed by maintenance nivolumab.

Data came from immunoSEQ multiplex PCR; TCRdb stores just in-frame clones and leaves some out. The sample shows about 18,000 clones, roughly two thirds of them seen only once. Regarding treatment: randomized to nivolumab then ipilimumab (arm A) or the reverse (arm B). This CDR3 has 15 amino acids. Germline lookup yields CDR1 KGHSH and CDR2 LQKENI. The V segment lost 0 bases and the J segment 5 bases; nucleotides outside the gene matches: 3. This clonotype was obtained from a human donor with melanoma. The rearrangement uses TRBV18 and TRBJ1-4; 7 positions match TRBD1. This specimen consisted of CD8+ T cells sorted from blood (inferred from file names), obtained from a patient given nivolumab and ipilimumab in sequence. CDR3 DNA: TGTGCCAGCTCACCACCAGGGGGCCCGAATGAAAAACTGTTTTTT. This codes for CASSPPGGPNEKLFF. Using reference TRBV18 and TRBJ1-4 for the parts outside the CDR3, the full variable domain is NAGVMQNPRHLVRRRGQEARLRCSPMKGHSHVYWYRQLPEEGLKFMVYLQKENIIDESGMPKERFSAEFPKEGPSILRIQQVVRGDSAAYFCASSPPGGPNEKLFFGSGTQLSVL.